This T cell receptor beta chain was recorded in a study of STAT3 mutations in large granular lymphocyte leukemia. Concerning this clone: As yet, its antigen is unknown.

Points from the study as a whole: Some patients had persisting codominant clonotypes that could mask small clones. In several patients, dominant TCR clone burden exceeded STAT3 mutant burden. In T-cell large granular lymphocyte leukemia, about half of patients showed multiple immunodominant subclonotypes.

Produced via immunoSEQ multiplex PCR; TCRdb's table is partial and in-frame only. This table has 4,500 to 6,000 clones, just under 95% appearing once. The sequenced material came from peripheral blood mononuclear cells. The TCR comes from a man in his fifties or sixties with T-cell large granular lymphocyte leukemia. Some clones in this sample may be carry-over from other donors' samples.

The CDR3: CASSYGGTEAFF. The CDR3 bases are TGTGCCAGTAGTTATGGGGGCACTGAAGCTTTCTTT. V gene TRBV19 combines with J gene TRBJ1-1; possibly TRBD1 for D (5 bases). The CDR3 sequence is 12 residues long. Trimming removed 5 bases from V and 4 bases from J, with 8 bases in between. The germline gives CDR1 LNHDA, CDR2 SQIVND (reference sequence).